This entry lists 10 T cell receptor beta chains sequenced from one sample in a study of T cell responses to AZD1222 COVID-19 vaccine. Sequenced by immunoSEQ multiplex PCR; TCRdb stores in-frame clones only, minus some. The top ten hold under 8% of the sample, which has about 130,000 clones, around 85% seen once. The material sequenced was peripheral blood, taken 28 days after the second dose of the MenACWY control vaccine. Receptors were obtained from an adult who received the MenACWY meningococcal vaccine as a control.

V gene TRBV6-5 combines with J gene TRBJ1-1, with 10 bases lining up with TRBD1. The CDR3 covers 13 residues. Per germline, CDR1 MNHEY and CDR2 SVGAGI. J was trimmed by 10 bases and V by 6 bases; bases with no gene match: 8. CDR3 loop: CASSKTGGVGAFF. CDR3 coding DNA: TGTGCCAGCAGCAAGACAGGGGGCGTCGGAGCTTTCTTT.

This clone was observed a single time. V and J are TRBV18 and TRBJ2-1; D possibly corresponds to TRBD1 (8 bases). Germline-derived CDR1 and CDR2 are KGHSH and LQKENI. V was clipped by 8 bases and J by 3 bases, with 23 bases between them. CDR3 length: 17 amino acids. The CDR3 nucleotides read TGTGCCAGCACAGACGTACAGGGGGGGACAGGCTACAATGAGCAGTTCTTC. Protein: CASTDVQGGTGYNEQFF.

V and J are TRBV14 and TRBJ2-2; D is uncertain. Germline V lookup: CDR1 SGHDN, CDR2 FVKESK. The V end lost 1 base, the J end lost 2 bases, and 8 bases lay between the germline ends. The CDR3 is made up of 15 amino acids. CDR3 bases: TGTGCCAGCAGCCAAGTTCGGTCTAACACCGGGGAGCTGTTTTTT. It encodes CASSQVRSNTGELFF.

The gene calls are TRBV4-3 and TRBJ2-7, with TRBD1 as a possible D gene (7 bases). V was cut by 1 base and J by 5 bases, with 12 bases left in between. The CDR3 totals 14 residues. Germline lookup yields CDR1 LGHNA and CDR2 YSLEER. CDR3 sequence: CASSQVAGGNEQYF. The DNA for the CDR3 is TGCGCCAGCAGCCAAGTAGCAGGGGGGAACGAGCAGTACTTC.

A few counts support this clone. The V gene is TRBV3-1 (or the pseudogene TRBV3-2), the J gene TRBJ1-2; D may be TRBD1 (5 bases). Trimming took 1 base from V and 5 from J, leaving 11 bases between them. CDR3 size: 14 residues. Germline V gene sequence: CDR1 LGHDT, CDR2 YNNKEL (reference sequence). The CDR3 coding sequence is TGTGCCAGCAGCCAAGTTACTGCAGGGTATGGCTACACCTTC. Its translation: CASSQVTAGYGYTF.

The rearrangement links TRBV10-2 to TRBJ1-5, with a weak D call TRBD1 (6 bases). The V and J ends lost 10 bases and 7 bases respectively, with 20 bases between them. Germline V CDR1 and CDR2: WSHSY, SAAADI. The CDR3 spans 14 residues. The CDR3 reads CATQRGGDGQPQHF. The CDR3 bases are TGCGCCACACAGAGGGGGGGCGATGGGCAGCCCCAGCATTTT.

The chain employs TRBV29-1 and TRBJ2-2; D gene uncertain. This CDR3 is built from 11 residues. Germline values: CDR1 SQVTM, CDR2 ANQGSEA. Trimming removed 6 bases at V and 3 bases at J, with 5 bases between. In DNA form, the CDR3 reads TGCAGCGTGAGATACACCGGGGAGCTGTTTTTT. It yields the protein CSVRYTGELFF.

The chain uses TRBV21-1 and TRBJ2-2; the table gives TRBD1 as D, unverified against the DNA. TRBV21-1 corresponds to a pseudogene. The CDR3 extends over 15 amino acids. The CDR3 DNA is TGTGCCAGCAGCAGAAATCACACGAACACCGGGGAGCTGTTTTTT. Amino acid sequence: CASSRNHTNTGELFF.

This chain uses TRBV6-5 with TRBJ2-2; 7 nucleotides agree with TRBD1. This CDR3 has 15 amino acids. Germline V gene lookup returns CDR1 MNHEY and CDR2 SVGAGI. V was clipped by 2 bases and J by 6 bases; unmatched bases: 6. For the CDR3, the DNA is TGTGCCAGCAGTTACGGACAGGTCAACGCCGGGGAGCTGTTTTTT. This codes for CASSYGQVNAGELFF.

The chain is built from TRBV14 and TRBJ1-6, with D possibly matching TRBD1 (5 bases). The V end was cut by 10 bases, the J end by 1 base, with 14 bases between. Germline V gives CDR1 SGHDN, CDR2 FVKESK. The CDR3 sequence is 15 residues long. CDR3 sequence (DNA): TGTGCCAACACCCCCCGGGGGTCCTATAATTCACCCCTCCACTTT. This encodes CANTPRGSYNSPLHF.